The rows below give T cell receptor beta chains drawn from one sample of a study of T cell repertoires in cytomegalovirus infection. TCRdb reprocessed the reads via MiXCR and lists one record per CDR3 protein. The sample holds about 530,000 distinct CDR3 sequences, about a quarter seen once. The material sequenced was PBMCs. The receptors originated from a human donor in good health (CMV status not recorded). Some clones in this sample may be carry-over from other donors' samples. Each CDR3 is given with its conserved first and last residue. Each record gives: CDR3 DNA, CDR3 protein, clone size, V gene, J gene, D gene. A D gene is named only where the DNA matches it firmly. Clone size is not always given. Where it is, it says once, few, many or a class for expanded clones.

cdr3_nt: TGCAGTGCTAGAGATGCTAGCTCGCCCTACGAGCAGTACTTC; cdr3_aa: CSARDASSPYEQYF; clone_size: few; v_call: TRBV20-1; j_call: TRBJ2-7; d_call: .
cdr3_nt: TGCGCCAGCAGCTTCCGAAGTACTAGCAAACCTTACAATGAGCAGTTCTTC; cdr3_aa: CASSFRSTSKPYNEQFF; clone_size: many; v_call: TRBV5-1; j_call: TRBJ2-1; d_call: .
cdr3_nt: TGTGCCAGCAGCCCCCGGACCGGAGAGAGTGAGCAGTTCTTC; cdr3_aa: CASSPRTGESEQFF; clone_size: many; v_call: TRBV11-3; j_call: TRBJ2-1; d_call: .
cdr3_nt: TGTGCCAGCAGTCGCAGCACCCGACACCGCTACACCTTC; cdr3_aa: CASSRSTRHRYTF; clone_size: .; v_call: TRBV12-3/TRBV12-4; j_call: TRBJ1-2; d_call: .
cdr3_nt: TGCAGCGTTGACCCCGGGGGCGGGAAACTGTTTTTT; cdr3_aa: CSVDPGGGKLFF; clone_size: few; v_call: TRBV29-1; j_call: TRBJ1-4; d_call: .
cdr3_nt: TGTGCCAGCAGCTTCGGGAGAGCCAAAAACATTCAGTACTTC; cdr3_aa: CASSFGRAKNIQYF; clone_size: many; v_call: TRBV7-2; j_call: TRBJ2-4; d_call: .
cdr3_nt: TGCGCCAGCAGCCAAGATTCGGGTTGGACTGAAGCTTTCTTT; cdr3_aa: CASSQDSGWTEAFF; clone_size: .; v_call: TRBV4-3; j_call: TRBJ1-1; d_call: .
cdr3_nt: TGTGCCAGCAGCCAAGTTCCCACTGGGGGACTAGCGGGAGCGGGCATTCAGTACTTC; cdr3_aa: CASSQVPTGGLAGAGIQYF; clone_size: .; v_call: TRBV14; j_call: TRBJ2-4; d_call: TRBD2
cdr3_nt: TGTGCCAGCAGTTACTCGACCAGGGGACTAGGAGCAGATACGCAGTATTTT; cdr3_aa: CASSYSTRGLGADTQYF; clone_size: .; v_call: TRBV6-2/TRBV6-3; j_call: TRBJ2-3; d_call: TRBD2
cdr3_nt: TGTGCCAGCAGCTTTGGACTAGCGGGAGAACAGAAGACCCAGTACTTC; cdr3_aa: CASSFGLAGEQKTQYF; clone_size: many; v_call: TRBV7-6; j_call: TRBJ2-5; d_call: TRBD2
cdr3_nt: TGCAGTGCTAGTATAGACAACCAAGAGACCCAGTACTTC; cdr3_aa: CSASIDNQETQYF; clone_size: .; v_call: TRBV20-1; j_call: TRBJ2-5; d_call: .
cdr3_nt: TGTGCCAGCAGGACAGGGGGCGCAGATGAAAAACTGTTTTTT; cdr3_aa: CASRTGGADEKLFF; clone_size: few; v_call: TRBV28; j_call: TRBJ1-4; d_call: TRBD1
cdr3_nt: TGTGCCAGCAGCGAGGAGGTAGCGGGAGGAGAGCAGTTCTTC; cdr3_aa: CASSEEVAGGEQFF; clone_size: .; v_call: TRBV5-5; j_call: TRBJ2-1; d_call: TRBD2
cdr3_nt: TGTGCCAGCAATACCCCCCTAGCGGGCCAAGAGACCCAGTACTTC; cdr3_aa: CASNTPLAGQETQYF; clone_size: .; v_call: TRBV28; j_call: TRBJ2-5; d_call: TRBD2
cdr3_nt: TGCAGTGCTAGACCCACGGATAATCTGCGGGGCTACACCTTC; cdr3_aa: CSARPTDNLRGYTF; clone_size: .; v_call: TRBV20-1; j_call: TRBJ1-2; d_call: .
cdr3_nt: TGTGCCAGCAGCTTGGAGGGGATGGGGCAGCCCCAGCATTTT; cdr3_aa: CASSLEGMGQPQHF; clone_size: many; v_call: TRBV7-2; j_call: TRBJ1-5; d_call: .
cdr3_nt: TGTGCCAGCAGCGTCCAGAGGGGTAAGGCCGCCCCGGCTTTCTTT; cdr3_aa: CASSVQRGKAAPAFF; clone_size: .; v_call: TRBV5-8; j_call: TRBJ1-1; d_call: .
cdr3_nt: TGTGCCAGCAGACCCGGACAGGGGGTGGCCAAAAACATTCAGTACTTC; cdr3_aa: CASRPGQGVAKNIQYF; clone_size: .; v_call: TRBV6-6; j_call: TRBJ2-4; d_call: TRBD1
cdr3_nt: TGTGCCAGCAGCGTGGGGGACAGTGGACCCCTCCACTTT; cdr3_aa: CASSVGDSGPLHF; clone_size: few; v_call: TRBV9; j_call: TRBJ1-6; d_call: TRBD1
cdr3_nt: TGCAGCGTTTTCCAGGATCGCTACACCTTC; cdr3_aa: CSVFQDRYTF; clone_size: few; v_call: TRBV29-1; j_call: TRBJ1-2; d_call: .
cdr3_nt: TGTGCCAGCAGCTTTTCCGGGACTAGCGGGCCTTCAAGCTCCTACGAGCAGTACTTC; cdr3_aa: CASSFSGTSGPSSSYEQYF; clone_size: .; v_call: TRBV7-2; j_call: TRBJ2-7; d_call: TRBD2
cdr3_nt: TGTGCCAGCAGCCCAACCCAGGAAGGAGGCAATCAGCCCCAGCATTTT; cdr3_aa: CASSPTQEGGNQPQHF; clone_size: .; v_call: TRBV6-2/TRBV6-3; j_call: TRBJ1-5; d_call: .
cdr3_nt: TGTGCCAGCAGCTTAGTCAGTCTTTCCTACGAGCAGTACTTC; cdr3_aa: CASSLVSLSYEQYF; clone_size: .; v_call: TRBV7-2; j_call: TRBJ2-7; d_call: .
cdr3_nt: TGTGCCAGCAGGTCACAGGGAAGCAGCAATCAGCCCCAGCATTTT; cdr3_aa: CASRSQGSSNQPQHF; clone_size: many; v_call: TRBV12-3/TRBV12-4; j_call: TRBJ1-5; d_call: .
cdr3_nt: TGCAGTGCTAGAGATGCGCCGTATGAGCAGTTCTTC; cdr3_aa: CSARDAPYEQFF; clone_size: few; v_call: TRBV20-1; j_call: TRBJ2-1; d_call: .
cdr3_nt: TGTGCCAGCAGTAGACAGGTCCATGGCTACACCTTC; cdr3_aa: CASSRQVHGYTF; clone_size: .; v_call: TRBV12-3/TRBV12-4; j_call: TRBJ1-2; d_call: .
cdr3_nt: TGTGCCAGCAGCTCTAGACAGGGCCATCAGCCCCAGCATTTT; cdr3_aa: CASSSRQGHQPQHF; clone_size: .; v_call: TRBV6-2/TRBV6-3; j_call: TRBJ1-5; d_call: TRBD1
cdr3_nt: TGTGCCAGCAGCCAAGATCTAGCCGGGGGTAGAGAGACCCAGTACTTC; cdr3_aa: CASSQDLAGGRETQYF; clone_size: .; v_call: TRBV3-1; j_call: TRBJ2-5; d_call: .
cdr3_nt: TGTGCCAGCAGCCCACCGGGACAGGGTTTCAGAAACACCATATATTTT; cdr3_aa: CASSPPGQGFRNTIYF; clone_size: .; v_call: TRBV7-8; j_call: TRBJ1-3; d_call: TRBD1
cdr3_nt: TGTGCCAGCAGTAGGGGACCGGAGACCCAGTACTTC; cdr3_aa: CASSRGPETQYF; clone_size: many; v_call: TRBV12-3/TRBV12-4; j_call: TRBJ2-5; d_call: .
cdr3_nt: TGCGCCAGCAGCTTGTATTTATCCCGCACAGATACGCAGTATTTT; cdr3_aa: CASSLYLSRTDTQYF; clone_size: few; v_call: TRBV5-1; j_call: TRBJ2-3; d_call: .
cdr3_nt: TGTGCCAGCAGTTTAGAGGAGGGGATGGAGACCCAGTACTTC; cdr3_aa: CASSLEEGMETQYF; clone_size: .; v_call: TRBV28; j_call: TRBJ2-5; d_call: .
cdr3_nt: TGTGCCAGCAGCTCTCGACAGGGGCGACGAAACACCATATATTTT; cdr3_aa: CASSSRQGRRNTIYF; clone_size: .; v_call: TRBV7-9; j_call: TRBJ1-3; d_call: TRBD1
cdr3_nt: TGTGCCAGCAGCCGAAGACAGGTGGAGGCTAACTATGGCTACACCTTC; cdr3_aa: CASSRRQVEANYGYTF; clone_size: .; v_call: TRBV11-2; j_call: TRBJ1-2; d_call: .
cdr3_nt: TGTGCCAGCAGCTTAGAATATAGATACCTGAACACTGAAGCTTTCTTT; cdr3_aa: CASSLEYRYLNTEAFF; clone_size: many; v_call: TRBV7-2; j_call: TRBJ1-1; d_call: .
cdr3_nt: TGTGCCAGCAGCCAGACCGGGACTAGCGGGAGTAGCTCCTACAATGAGCAGTTCTTC; cdr3_aa: CASSQTGTSGSSSYNEQFF; clone_size: .; v_call: TRBV4-2; j_call: TRBJ2-1; d_call: TRBD2
cdr3_nt: TGTGCCAGCAGCTCACCGGGACAGGGGCTATCTCGGTATGGCTACACCTTC; cdr3_aa: CASSSPGQGLSRYGYTF; clone_size: .; v_call: TRBV11-2; j_call: TRBJ1-2; d_call: TRBD1
cdr3_nt: TGTGCCACCAGTGACCGCGACAGGGAAGGGGAAAAACTGTTTTTT; cdr3_aa: CATSDRDREGEKLFF; clone_size: .; v_call: TRBV24-1; j_call: TRBJ1-4; d_call: TRBD1
cdr3_nt: TGTGCCAGCAGCTTATCACTGGTCCAGCGGGAGTCGAACTCGGAGACCCAGTACTTC; cdr3_aa: CASSLSLVQRESNSETQYF; clone_size: few; v_call: TRBV7-9; j_call: TRBJ2-5; d_call: TRBD2
cdr3_nt: TGTGCCAGCAGTTACGGTGGACAGGGGAGATACGAGCAGTACTTC; cdr3_aa: CASSYGGQGRYEQYF; clone_size: few; v_call: TRBV6-2/TRBV6-3; j_call: TRBJ2-7; d_call: TRBD1
cdr3_nt: TGTGCCAGCAGTTCGCACAGGGGAGTTGGCTATGGCTACACCTTC; cdr3_aa: CASSSHRGVGYGYTF; clone_size: few; v_call: TRBV12-3/TRBV12-4; j_call: TRBJ1-2; d_call: TRBD1